This record concerns one T cell receptor beta chain sequence. This clone was recorded a few times. The antigen it binds to is not known. No quality values exist for individual bases; no much larger clone is one base distant. V loses 3 bases of germline sequence and J loses 5 bases, and the interval between the two ends is 22 bases. From the germline V gene, CDR1 is MNHNS and CDR2 is SASEGT. CDR3 length: 17 amino acids, cysteine to phenylalanine. Just CDR3 DNA is preserved here, 51 bases in frame from base 1. This record comes from a study of blood T cell repertoires in COVID-19 (TCRdb year 2020). About the study as a whole: Samples covering the acute and convalescent phases of COVID-19 were provided by collaborators in the United States, Italy and Spain. The prospective study material was composed of cDNA or gDNA derived from T cells, B-cell-depleted T cells, or PBMCs. Deeply sampled blood TCRbeta repertoires from subjects exposed to, actively infected with, or recovered from COVID-19 were included in the dataset. The repertoires were made available in a free public database intended to serve as a resource for research on the immune response to SARS-CoV-2. The samples were drawn from the first 160 participants of the ongoing ImmuneRACE study and from more than 1,000 subjects provided by 6 global collaborators. Nearly every sample came with metadata listing a de-identified subject ID, COVID-19 status, age in years and sex. Where available, HLA class I and class II types were taken from metadata supplied by the sample provider and were not determined by assay-based typing. Here is what the overall study found, with its caveats: The amount of clinical and demographic metadata varied by source and participant and was provided uncurated.

TCRbeta CDR3 regions were amplified from genomic DNA by means of the immunoSEQ Assay, a bias-controlled multiplex PCR. Processing in the source paper ran as follows. The number of nucleated cells in each sample was estimated by amplification of reference gene primers within the assay. To quantify the absolute abundance of each unique TCRbeta CDR3 rearrangement, sequence reads were collapsed and filtered. For each sample, productive Simpson clonality was calculated as the square root of Simpson's diversity index over productive rearrangements. The clones in this table, taken by TCRdb from immuneACCESS, are in-frame only. Not every clone is retained; where verified, under half of the shortfall comes from an unresolved V gene, and the cause of the rest is unknown. That table is the source of V, J and clone size, and D and trimming were worked out from the DNA. This sample is represented by 300,000 to 350,000 clones; roughly 90% of them were singletons. Roughly 8.9% of the sample is taken by the ten largest.

One collaborating source in Seattle enrolled patients while the patients were actively infected and followed the patients over time throughout the course of disease. Each collaborating institution followed its own protocols to collect whole blood in K2EDTA tubes. For TCRbeta analysis, collaborator samples were shipped as frozen whole blood, as isolated PBMCs, or as DNA extracted from either sample type. The sequence was obtained from a young man with COVID-19, enrolled during active disease. The sample comprised peripheral blood. The V and J segments used are TRBV6-1 and TRBJ2-5; TRBD1 is possibly the D segment (5 matching bases). CDR3 reads: CASSDGRTTEMWETQYF. In nucleotides, the sequence is TGTGCCAGCAGTGATGGCCGGACAACTGAGATGTGGGAGACCCAGTACTTC.